These 2 T cell receptor beta chains were sequenced from one sample in a study of T cell repertoires in cytomegalovirus infection. TCRdb analysed the reads with MiXCR anew, one entry per CDR3 protein. This table has some 300,000 distinct CDR3 sequences, about a sixth appearing once. Sequencing was done on a sample of PBMCs. Receptor source: a human donor in good health (CMV status not recorded). Some clones in this sample may be carry-over from other donors' samples.

Many counts were recorded for this clonotype. The junction and the germline gene differ at one end; a read error may be behind it. The V call is TRBV12-3 or TRBV12-4, the J call TRBJ2-7, with unresolved D. This CDR3 is built from 11 residues. Written as DNA, the CDR3 is TGTGCCAGCAGTTTAGGTGGCCCTGTGCACTTC. Protein product: CASSLGGPVHF.

This clonotype was seen only a few times. V gene TRBV27 combines with J gene TRBJ2-5, with 10 bases aligning to TRBD2. V lost 3 bases and J lost 7; bases outside the gene matches: 8. This CDR3 has 15 amino acids. Germline V gene sequence: CDR1 MNHEY, CDR2 SMNVEV (reference sequence). The CDR3 region has the DNA TGTGCCAGCAGTTTGGAGCTAGCGGGGGAAGGGACCCAGTACTTC. This codes for CASSLELAGEGTQYF.